These 17 T cell receptor beta chains share one sample of origin, sequenced in a study of blood T cell repertoires in COVID-19. The method was immunoSEQ multiplex PCR; TCRdb's version includes in-frame clones alone and lacks a portion of them. The table has under 300,000 clones, 84% seen once. The sample consisted of peripheral blood. The receptor source for this set is a man over 45 with acute or convalescent COVID-19.

This clone was observed a few times. The chain recombines TRBV10-2 with TRBJ1-1, with TRBD1 identical over 9 bases. The V and J ends lost 0 bases and 4 bases, in that order; junction bases with no gene match: 9. Germline CDR1 is WSHSY and CDR2 is SAAADI. The CDR3 is 17 amino acids. The CDR3 nucleotides are TGCGCCAGCAGTGAGTCGCGGGACAGGGTGATCGGCACTGAAGCTTTCTTT. It specifies CASSESRDRVIGTEAFF.

The chain links TRBV5-1 to TRBJ2-2; 8 bases map to TRBD2. This CDR3 contains 16 residues. V dropped 3 bases and J dropped 5; count of bases not matched to a gene: 9. The V gene's germline CDR1 is SGHRS and CDR2 YFSETQ. DNA of the CDR3: TGCGCCAGCAGCTGGGCACAGCGGGAGTGGACCGGGGAGCTGTTTTTT. The encoded protein is CASSWAQREWTGELFF.

CDR3 residues: CASSLVQDYGYTF. The CDR3 DNA reads TGTGCCAGCAGCTTGGTCCAGGACTATGGCTACACCTTC. This sequence joins TRBV5-5 and TRBJ1-2; D is unclear. With 0 bases removed from V and 3 bases from J, the gap between germline ends came to 6 bases. Per germline, CDR1 SGHKS and CDR2 YYEKEE (reference sequence). The CDR3 loop spans 13 amino acids.

The chain joins TRBV5-1 to TRBJ2-2; TRBD2 agrees at 9 bases. CDR3 size: 15 residues. Germline trimming cut 4 bases from V and 10 bases from J; bases unmatched to any gene: 11. The V gene's germline CDR1 is SGHRS and CDR2 YFSETQ. The CDR3 DNA sequence: TGCGCCAGCAGCGACGGGGGAGCGGGAGGAGTGGAGCTGTTTTTT. Its protein product is CASSDGGAGGVELFF.

V is TRBV5-4 and J is TRBJ1-4; 7 bases are a match to TRBD1. V trimming: 0 bases; J trimming: 8 bases; junction bases outside the gene matches: 4. This CDR3 is built from 14 residues. The germline V gene has CDR1 SGHNT and CDR2 YYREEE (reference sequence). The CDR3 region is CASSLDPDREKLFF. As DNA, the CDR3 is TGTGCCAGCAGCTTGGATCCGGACAGGGAAAAACTGTTTTTT.

The V call is TRBV10-2, the J call TRBJ2-2, with D possibly TRBD2 on 6 matching bases. This CDR3 comprises 16 residues. Germline-derived CDR1 and CDR2 are WSHSY and SAAADI. The V gene lost 6 bases and the J gene lost 4 bases, with 18 bases spanning the gap. The CDR3 sequence is CASSRDGRGVTGELFF. In DNA, the CDR3 is TGCGCCAGCAGCCGAGACGGACGCGGGGTCACCGGGGAGCTGTTTTTT.

The J gene is TRBJ1-3, the V gene TRBV5-4; D perhaps matches TRBD1 (6 bases). V was pared by 3 bases and J by 0 bases, with 13 bases between. The CDR3 has 16 residues. Germline CDR1 SGHNT, CDR2 YYREEE (reference sequence). The CDR3 is CASSYDHRASGNTIYF. CDR3 DNA: TGTGCCAGCAGCTACGATCACAGGGCCTCTGGAAACACCATATATTTT.

CDR3 nucleotides: TGTGCCAGCAGTTACCGGACAGCGAACACTGAAGCTTTCTTT. It is translated as CASSYRTANTEAFF. This chain uses TRBV6-5 with TRBJ1-1; maybe TRBD1 (6 bases). The V end was cut by 2 bases, the J end by 1 base, with 8 bases between. CDR1 is MNHEY and CDR2 is SVGAGI in the germline V gene. This CDR3 is built from 14 residues.

This chain joins TRBV18 and TRBJ1-2; weak D call: TRBD1 (6 bases). The CDR3 covers 16 residues. Trimming pared 10 bases from V and 7 bases from J, leaving 28 bases between. The germline V gene encodes CDR1 KGHSH and CDR2 LQKENI. As DNA, the CDR3 is TGTGCCACCACCGCAGTCCCGGACGGGACAAATAGTGGCTACACCTTC. This encodes CATTAVPDGTNSGYTF.

The V call is TRBV6-5, the J call TRBJ2-1; D unresolved. The CDR3 has 14 residues. Germline CDR1 is MNHEY and CDR2 is SVGAGI. The V end was cut by 7 bases, the J end by 0 bases, with 10 bases between. DNA of the CDR3: TGTGCCAGCACCCTACAGAGCTCCTACAATGAGCAGTTCTTC. Protein: CASTLQSSYNEQFF.

The CDR3 nucleotides read TGTGCCAGCAGTTTAGGGACAGGGTCGGGCGAGCAGTACTTC. It specifies CASSLGTGSGEQYF. V gene TRBV6-5 combines with J gene TRBJ2-7; 9 bases are shared with TRBD1. This CDR3 contains 14 residues. Germline V gene lookup returns CDR1 MNHEY and CDR2 SVGAGI. The junction had 7 bases not matched to a gene; V was cut back by 4 bases and J by 6 bases.

CDR3 sequence: CASSPKDRVWAEAFF. As DNA, the CDR3 is TGTGCCAGTAGTCCCAAGGACAGGGTCTGGGCTGAAGCTTTCTTT. The chain carries TRBV19 and TRBJ1-1, with 8 bases lining up with TRBD1. The V segment lost 5 bases and the J segment 6 bases; nucleotides outside the gene matches: 11. CDR1 is LNHDA, CDR2 SQIVND, per germline (reference sequence). The CDR3 runs 15 residues. The variable domain in full, with the rest retrieved from reference TRBV19 and TRBJ1-1, is DGGITQSPKYLFRKEGQNVTLSCEQNLNHDAMYWYRQDPGQGLRLIYYSQIVNDFQKGDIAEGYSVSREKKESFPLTVTSAQKNPTAFYLCASSPKDRVWAEAFFGQGTRLTVV.

The chain links TRBV6-5 to TRBJ2-7; 8 nucleotides agree with TRBD1. The CDR3 covers 13 residues. Germline assignment: CDR1 MNHEY and CDR2 SVGAGI. The V and J ends lost 10 bases and 5 bases, in that order; junction bases with no gene match: 10. The chain's CDR3 is CATQGQGGHEQYF. CDR3 sequence (DNA): TGTGCCACCCAAGGACAGGGAGGCCACGAGCAGTACTTC.

Note on this clone: This clone may be a read error of a much larger clone one base away. The chain couples TRBV12-3 or TRBV12-4 to TRBJ1-2; D is undetermined. V lost 3 bases and J lost 1, with 3 bases in between. The CDR3 is 12 amino acids. Here the CDR3 DNA reads TGTGCCAGCAGTTTCCGTAACTATGGCTACACCTTC. It yields the protein CASSFRNYGYTF.

The chain uses TRBV24-1 and TRBJ1-2; TRBD1 matches 10 bases. Germline loops: CDR1 KGHDR, CDR2 SFDVKD. V trimming: 4 bases; J trimming: 8 bases; junction bases outside the gene matches: 3. The CDR3 spans 13 residues. CDR3 nucleotide sequence: TGTGCCACCAGTGAGGGACAGGGGCTGGGCTACACCTTC. It yields the protein CATSEGQGLGYTF.

Comments on this clone: At the DNA level, this CDR3 is encoded by other sequences in the same sample as well. This sequence joins TRBV19 and TRBJ1-2, with TRBD1 matching over 7 bases. The CDR3 is 13 residues long. The germline V gene encodes CDR1 LNHDA and CDR2 SQIVND (reference sequence). The junction had 4 bases not matched to a gene; V was cut back by 1 base and J by 8 bases. CDR3 protein: CASSIGTGYGYTF. The CDR3 region has the DNA TGTGCCAGTAGTATAGGGACAGGATACGGCTACACCTTC.

Turning to this clone: The junction departs from the called germline gene at one end, perhaps through a read error. The CDR3 loop is CASQGNAGELFF. The CDR3, as DNA: TGTGCCAGTCAGGGGAACGCCGGGGAGCTGTTTTTT. The chain recombines TRBV6-6 with TRBJ2-2, with D maybe TRBD1 (6 bases). The germline CDR1 and CDR2 sequences are MNHNY and SVGAGI (reference sequence). This CDR3 has 12 amino acids.